A single T cell receptor beta chain is shown here with its context. This clonotype was seen at least ten times. What antigen it recognizes has not been identified. One base away there is no much larger clone; base qualities are not given. This entry belongs to a study of CD8 T cells in ankylosing spondylitis (dated 2017 in TCRdb). Describing the broader study: The study set out to find disease-linked TCR variants by profiling T cell receptor beta repertoires in ankylosing spondylitis patients and healthy donors. In total, the full study cohort was made up of some 110 healthy donors and approximately 24 ankylosing spondylitis patients. Samples of peripheral blood were taken, and for ankylosing spondylitis patients, synovial fluid was collected as well. The paper as a whole reports these results and caveats: The disease-linked clones were reported as significantly enriched in matched synovial fluid samples from ankylosing spondylitis patients. Some of the motif variants had been reported before in the synovial fluid and blood of reactive arthritis patients, a finding that suggests common disease-initiation mechanisms. Blood from ankylosing spondylitis patients appeared to be characterized by a TCR beta motif composed of eight highly homologous amino acid variants. A CD8+ phenotype was shown by the disease-linked clones, which were found at relatively low frequencies in peripheral blood.

TCRdb records Illumina HiSeq 2500 as the sequencer. Quantitative 5'-RACE with molecular barcodes was the method used to prepare the TCR beta libraries. The authors' pipeline ran thus. To identify disease-linked TCR variants, a new computational method was used, one built on a probabilistic model of VDJ rearrangement. Through fastp at Q25 and MiXCR, TCRdb rebuilt clones from the public reads, retaining in-frame beta chains. Identical CDR3 proteins give one entry, which carries the most common genes and DNA. TCRdb, rather than the study authors, made the V and J calls. Across this sample there are around 94,000 distinct CDR3 sequences, with around 8.5% seen only once. Jointly, the top ten make up roughly 29% of the sample. From the cysteine up to the phenylalanine, the CDR3 has a length of 11 residues. Of all the DNA, just the CDR3 is kept, 33 bases in frame from base 1. The germline ends are 8 bases apart after V is trimmed by 5 bases and J by 9 bases. From a lookup of the germline V gene, CDR1 and CDR2 are WSHSY and SAAADI.

The receptor chain draws on TRBV10-2 and TRBJ2-1; TRBD2 is perhaps the D gene, given 5 matching bases. Sequencing was performed on blood, either unsorted or a sorted T cell fraction (not recorded which). This clonotype originated in a male donor with ankylosing spondylitis. The DNA sequence reads TGCGCCAGCAGTACTAGTGGTGAGCAGTTCTTC. It specifies CASSTSGEQFF.